Shown below are 12 T cell receptor beta chains from a single sample sequenced in a study of blood T cell repertoires in COVID-19. Assay: immunoSEQ multiplex PCR; the TCRdb copy retains only in-frame clones and omits some. The table shows about 130,000 clones, with roughly 86% occurring only once. Sequences were obtained from peripheral blood. These TCRs come from a woman aged 50 to 60 who had recovered from COVID-19.

The gene calls are TRBV4-1 and TRBJ2-1; the D gene is possibly TRBD1 (7 bases). The V gene lost 3 bases and the J gene lost 7 bases, with 13 bases spanning the gap. CDR1 is MGHRA, CDR2 YSYEKL, per germline. The CDR3 covers 14 residues. The CDR3 protein is CASSHPTGRNEQFF. As DNA, the CDR3 is TGCGCCAGCAGCCACCCGACAGGGAGGAATGAGCAGTTCTTC.

The V call is TRBV30, the J call TRBJ1-5, with 10 bases fitting TRBD1. With V trimmed by 2 bases and J by 4 bases, 5 bases remained unmatched. CDR3 length equals 15 residues. CDR1 GTSNPN and CDR2 SVGIG come from the germline V gene (reference sequence). The CDR3 protein is CAWSSDRGMNQPQHF. CDR3 nucleotide sequence: TGTGCCTGGAGTTCGGACAGGGGGATGAATCAGCCCCAGCATTTT.

This rearrangement joins TRBV24-1 to TRBJ2-2; the D gene is possibly TRBD1 (6 bases). CDR3 length: 16 amino acids. Germline V lookup: CDR1 KGHDR, CDR2 SFDVKD. V lost 9 bases and J 2 bases, leaving 18 bases between the germline ends. The CDR3 loop is CATGPTTGQNTGELFF. The DNA of the CDR3 is TGTGCCACCGGCCCCACGACAGGCCAAAACACCGGGGAGCTGTTTTTT.

This chain joins TRBV5-4 and TRBJ1-2; no clear D. The CDR3 loop spans 14 amino acids. V dropped 4 bases and J dropped 0 bases, with 10 bases sitting between them. Germline V gene data show CDR1 as SGHNT and CDR2 as YYREEE (reference sequence). The DNA of the CDR3 is TGTGCCAGCAGCCCTAGTACAACTAACTATGGCTACACCTTC. The encoded protein is CASSPSTTNYGYTF.

The chain employs TRBV11-3 and TRBJ2-1; 7 bases align to TRBD2. This CDR3 region has 17 residues. CDR1 is SGHNT and CDR2 is YENEEA in the germline V gene. The junction had 19 bases not matched to a gene; V was cut back by 5 bases and J by 9 bases. CDR3 bases: TGTGCCAGCAGCCAGGTCCAGAGGGCGGGGGACGGGGTTGAGCAGTTCTTC. Its translation is CASSQVQRAGDGVEQFF.

This chain connects TRBV7-3 to TRBJ2-1; D possibly corresponds to TRBD1 (6 bases). V dropped 5 bases and J dropped 3 bases, with 11 bases sitting between them. Germline V gene lookup returns CDR1 SGHTA and CDR2 FQGTGA. This CDR3 comprises 14 residues. The CDR3 DNA is TGTGCCAGCAGCCCTAAGGGGGACTACAATGAGCAGTTCTTC. Translating gives CASSPKGDYNEQFF.

This chain joins TRBV27 and TRBJ2-4; 8 positions match TRBD2. V gave up 1 base and J gave up 6 bases; unmatched junction bases: 5. The germline gives CDR1 MNHEY, CDR2 SMNVEV (reference sequence). The CDR3 is 15 residues long. CDR3 protein: CASSLLAGSGNIQYF. For the CDR3, the DNA is TGTGCCAGCAGTTTATTAGCGGGAAGTGGAAACATTCAGTACTTC.

V and J are TRBV18 and TRBJ2-3, with TRBD1 as a possible D gene (6 bases). This CDR3 is built from 13 residues. Looked up from germline, CDR1 is KGHSH and CDR2 is LQKENI. With 2 bases removed from V and 3 bases from J, the gap between germline ends came to 6 bases. The CDR3 DNA is TGTGCCAGCTCACCAAGGGGGACAGATACGCAGTATTTT. Protein sequence: CASSPRGTDTQYF.

This chain uses TRBV19 with TRBJ2-3; 8 nucleotides match TRBD2. V lost 7 bases, J lost 12 bases, and 15 bases stayed unmatched. Germline assignment: CDR1 LNHDA and CDR2 SQIVND (reference sequence). The length of the CDR3 is 14 residues. Here the CDR3 reads CASTQGAGAVSQYF. The DNA for the CDR3 is TGTGCCAGTACCCAAGGAGCGGGAGCTGTCTCTCAGTATTTT.

The chain joins TRBV7-2 to TRBJ2-5; the D gene is possibly TRBD2 (7 bases). Trimming shortened V by 5 bases and J by 4 bases, and 23 bases separated the two germline ends. The length of the CDR3 is 17 residues. Germline V gene lookup returns CDR1 SGHTA and CDR2 FQGNSA. CDR3 loop: CASSPRRRGGKRETQYF. The CDR3 nucleotides are TGTGCCAGCAGCCCCCGCAGGAGGGGGGGGAAGCGAGAGACCCAGTACTTC.

V gene TRBV5-1 combines with J gene TRBJ1-1; 12 bases match TRBD1. The junction had 8 bases not matched to a gene; V was cut back by 3 bases and J by 5 bases. Germline CDR1 and CDR2: SGHRS and YFSETQ. The length of the CDR3 is 16 residues. CDR3 DNA: TGCGCCAGCAGCTCGGGACAGGGGGCGCGCGAAACTGAAGCTTTCTTT. This encodes CASSSGQGARETEAFF.

The V call is TRBV5-1, the J call TRBJ2-3; TRBD2 agrees at 8 bases. The CDR3 has 16 amino acids. CDR1 and CDR2 (germline): SGHRS, YFSETQ. With 0 bases clipped from V and 2 bases from J, the junction kept 5 bases outside the gene matches. This CDR3 is CASSLGTSYNTDTQYF. In DNA, the CDR3 is TGCGCCAGCAGCTTGGGGACTAGCTATAACACAGATACGCAGTATTTT.